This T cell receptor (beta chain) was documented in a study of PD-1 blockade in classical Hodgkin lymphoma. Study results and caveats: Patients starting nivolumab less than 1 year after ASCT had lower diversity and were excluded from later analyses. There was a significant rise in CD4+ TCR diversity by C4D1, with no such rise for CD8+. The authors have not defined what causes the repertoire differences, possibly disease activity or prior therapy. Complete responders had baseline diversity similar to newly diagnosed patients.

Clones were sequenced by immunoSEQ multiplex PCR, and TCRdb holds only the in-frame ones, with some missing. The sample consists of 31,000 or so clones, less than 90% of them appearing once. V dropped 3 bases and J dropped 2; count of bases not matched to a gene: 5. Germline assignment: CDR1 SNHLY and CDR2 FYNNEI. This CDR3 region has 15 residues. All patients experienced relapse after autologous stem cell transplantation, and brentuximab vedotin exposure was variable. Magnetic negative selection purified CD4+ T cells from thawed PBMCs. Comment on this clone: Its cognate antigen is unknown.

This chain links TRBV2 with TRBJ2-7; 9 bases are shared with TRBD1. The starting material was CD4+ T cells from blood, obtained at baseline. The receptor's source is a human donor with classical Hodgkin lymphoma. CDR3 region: CASSEGQGLAYEQYF. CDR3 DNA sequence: TGTGCCAGCAGTGAGGGACAGGGCCTGGCCTACGAGCAGTACTTC.